These 23 T cell receptor beta chains originate from one sample sequenced in a study of OX40 agonist ivuxolimab in advanced cancers. TCRdb's table, derived via immunoSEQ multiplex PCR, lists solely in-frame clones and lacks some. The sample includes around 76,000 clones, roughly 85% of them seen just once. The specimen was CD4+ or CD8+ T cells sorted from blood, collected in a trial of the OX40 agonist ivuxolimab. The receptors originated from an adult with an advanced solid tumor such as melanoma, head and neck, liver or kidney cancer.

The chain joins TRBV4-2 to TRBJ2-2, with D perhaps being TRBD1 or TRBD2 (5 bases each). Deletions cut 0 bases from V and 6 bases from J, with 11 bases between. The CDR3 loop spans 15 amino acids. In germline, CDR1 is LGHNA, CDR2 YNFKEQ. The CDR3 reads CASSQDPSGPGELFF. CDR3 DNA sequence: TGTGCCAGCAGCCAAGATCCATCGGGACCCGGGGAGCTGTTTTTT.

This clone was seen a single time. V usage is TRBV16 and J usage is TRBJ2-1, with a possible D match to TRBD2 (6 bases). This CDR3 has 14 amino acids. The germline CDR1 and CDR2 sequences are KGHSY and FQNENV. With 8 bases removed from V and 5 bases from J, the gap between germline ends came to 16 bases. CDR3 in amino acids: CASGTGGQDNEQFF. CDR3 nucleotides: TGTGCCAGCGGAACCGGGGGTCAGGACAATGAGCAGTTCTTC.

This chain joins TRBV7-9 and TRBJ1-1; D is uncertain. V lost 1 base to trimming and J lost 6 bases, with 18 bases between them. Per the germline V gene, CDR1 is SEHNR and CDR2 is FQNEAQ (reference sequence). The CDR3 has 16 amino acids. This chain's CDR3 is CASSLEVLSASAEAFF. CDR3 DNA sequence: TGTGCCAGCAGCTTAGAAGTCTTAAGTGCGTCGGCTGAAGCTTTCTTT.

This clone was seen only a few times. The rearrangement joins TRBV18 to TRBJ1-2; 8 bases align to TRBD1. Germline V gene sequence: CDR1 KGHSH, CDR2 LQKENI. The CDR3 is 13 residues long. V shed 6 bases and J 8 bases; nucleotides not matched to a gene: 8. The CDR3 DNA follows: TGTGCCAGCTCTCTGGACAGGGACGGAGGCTACACCTTC. Translation gives CASSLDRDGGYTF.

The rearrangement joins TRBV4-1 to TRBJ2-1; the match to TRBD2 covers 14 bases. V lost 2 bases and J lost 7; bases outside the gene matches: 7. Germline assignment: CDR1 MGHRA and CDR2 YSYEKL. This CDR3 has 17 amino acids. In nucleotides, the CDR3 is TGCGCCAGCAGCCAAACGGTGACTAGCGGGGGGGGGAATGAGCAGTTCTTC. Translating gives CASSQTVTSGGGNEQFF.

The V gene is TRBV29-1, the J gene TRBJ2-2; maybe TRBD2 (5 bases). The CDR3 extends over 13 amino acids. Germline CDR1 is SQVTM and CDR2 is ANQGSEA. The V gene lost 4 bases and the J gene lost 5 bases, with 11 bases spanning the gap. CDR3 protein: CSVATRGTGELFF. CDR3 in DNA: TGCAGCGTTGCTACACGAGGGACCGGGGAGCTGTTTTTT.

The chain uses TRBV4-1 and TRBJ2-5, with 8 nucleotides matching TRBD1. This CDR3 has 17 amino acids. Germline loops: CDR1 MGHRA, CDR2 YSYEKL. The J segment lost 2 bases and the V segment lost 1 base, leaving 9 bases of the junction unmatched. The CDR3 nucleotides are TGCGCCAGCAGCCAAGGGAGGTCGGGACAGGTGCAAGAGACCCAGTACTTC. Residues: CASSQGRSGQVQETQYF.

The chain has TRBV4-2 and TRBJ2-2; D gene ambiguous. Trimming removed 4 bases from V and 1 base from J, with 10 bases in between. The germline V gene has CDR1 LGHNA and CDR2 YNFKEQ. The CDR3 is 15 residues long. The CDR3 DNA sequence: TGTGCCAGCAGCCCAAATGCAGGGAACACCGGGGAGCTGTTTTTT. Translated, it gives CASSPNAGNTGELFF.

This clone was observed a few times. V is TRBV7-2 and J is TRBJ2-5, with a weak D call TRBD1 (5 bases). V was trimmed by 5 bases and J by 1 base, leaving 14 bases between them. The CDR3 is made up of 15 amino acids. Germline CDR1 SGHTA, CDR2 FQGNSA. The CDR3 DNA reads as TGTGCCAGCAGCCCATCAAGGGGTATCCAAGAGACCCAGTACTTC. As protein: CASSPSRGIQETQYF.

V is TRBV5-6 and J is TRBJ2-3, with D hard to call. Trimming shortened V by 4 bases and J by 3 bases, and 18 bases separated the two germline ends. CDR1 and CDR2 from the germline V gene are SGHDT and YYEEEE. This CDR3 spans 16 amino acids. CDR3 residues: CASSPWRAKLTDTQYF. The CDR3 nucleotides read TGTGCCAGCAGCCCCTGGAGAGCGAAATTGACAGATACGCAGTATTTT.

The chain has TRBV7-2 and TRBJ1-3; D gene ambiguous. The CDR3 length is 15 residues. Trimming left V 5 bases short and J 0 bases short, with 11 bases between. In germline, CDR1 is SGHTA, CDR2 FQGNSA. Here the CDR3 DNA reads TGTGCCAGCAGCCCCCAATCTTACTCTGGAAACACCATATATTTT. Amino acids: CASSPQSYSGNTIYF.

J is TRBJ2-3 and V is TRBV29-1; 9 bases align to TRBD2. The CDR3 extends over 15 amino acids. Germline V gene lookup returns CDR1 SQVTM and CDR2 ANQGSEA. V was pared by 1 base and J by 2 bases, with 4 bases of the junction left unmatched. The CDR3 DNA reads as TGCAGCGTTGAAGGGCGGGGGGGCAACACAGATACGCAGTATTTT. Protein sequence: CSVEGRGGNTDTQYF.

This clone was detected a few times. The CDR3 DNA is TGTGCCTGGAGTGTAACGCGGAAGTCCTACGAGCAGTACTTC. This gives the protein CAWSVTRKSYEQYF. The chain is built from TRBV30 and TRBJ2-7; D remains ambiguous. This CDR3 has 14 amino acids. The V and J ends lost 0 bases and 1 base respectively, with 10 bases between them. The germline CDR1 and CDR2 sequences are GTSNPN and SVGIG (reference sequence).

The chain uses TRBV5-6 and TRBJ1-2; D possibly corresponds to TRBD1 (6 bases). Germline loops: CDR1 SGHDT, CDR2 YYEEEE. With 1 base removed from V and 3 bases from J, the gap between germline ends came to 13 bases. The CDR3 loop spans 15 amino acids. The CDR3 loop reads CASSLKGGEYYGYTF. CDR3 in DNA: TGTGCCAGCAGCTTGAAAGGGGGAGAGTACTATGGCTACACCTTC.

The rearrangement uses TRBV30 and TRBJ1-3; D possibly corresponds to TRBD1 (5 bases). V shed 0 bases and J shed 4 bases, with 10 bases lying between them. This CDR3 spans 14 amino acids. In germline, CDR1 is GTSNPN, CDR2 SVGIG (reference sequence). CDR3 protein: CAWSVWGVGNTIYF. CDR3 nucleotides: TGTGCCTGGAGTGTATGGGGGGTAGGAAACACCATATATTTT. The entire variable domain, with the rest obtained from reference TRBV30 and TRBJ1-3, is as follows: SQTIHQWPATLVQPVGSPLSLECTVEGTSNPNLYWYRQAAGRGLQLLFYSVGIGQISSEVPQNLSASRPQDRQFILSSKKLLLSDSGFYLCAWSVWGVGNTIYFGEGSWLTVV.

The chain links TRBV19 to TRBJ2-7; 7 nucleotides agree with TRBD2. Germline V gives CDR1 LNHDA, CDR2 SQIVND (reference sequence). V gave up 3 bases and J gave up 2 bases; unmatched junction bases: 4. There are 14 residues in the CDR3. The CDR3 coding sequence is TGTGCCAGTAGTATTCTGGCGGGGGCCTACGAGCAGTACTTC. Its protein is CASSILAGAYEQYF. Filled out from reference TRBV19 and TRBJ2-7, the complete variable domain reads DGGITQSPKYLFRKEGQNVTLSCEQNLNHDAMYWYRQDPGQGLRLIYYSQIVNDFQKGDIAEGYSVSREKKESFPLTVTSAQKNPTAFYLCASSILAGAYEQYFGPGTRLTVT.

The chain joins TRBV25-1 to TRBJ1-1, with D tentatively TRBD1 (6 bases). The CDR3 extends over 12 amino acids. Germline loops: CDR1 MGHDK, CDR2 SYGVNS. V was clipped by 5 bases and J by 8 bases, with 12 bases between them. DNA of the CDR3: TGTGCCAGCAGTAACCTGGGACAAGAAGCTTTCTTT. It is translated as CASSNLGQEAFF.

The rearrangement joins TRBV5-4 to TRBJ2-5; 10 bases map to TRBD2. The ends lost 3 bases at V and 4 bases at J; junction bases unmatched: 6. The germline V gene encodes CDR1 SGHNT and CDR2 YYREEE (reference sequence). CDR3 length: 15 amino acids. The CDR3 spells CASSSSGGARETQYF. The CDR3 DNA reads as TGTGCCAGCAGCTCCAGCGGGGGGGCGAGAGAGACCCAGTACTTC.

The chain carries TRBV19 and TRBJ1-1; perhaps TRBD1 as D (6 bases). Per the germline V gene, CDR1 is LNHDA and CDR2 is SQIVND (reference sequence). The CDR3 contains 15 residues. V was cut by 6 bases and J by 0 bases, with 14 bases left in between. This chain's CDR3 is CASRLGDNLNTEAFF. The CDR3 DNA reads TGTGCCAGTAGGTTAGGGGACAATTTGAACACTGAAGCTTTCTTT. The variable domain in full, with the rest retrieved from reference TRBV19 and TRBJ1-1, is DGGITQSPKYLFRKEGQNVTLSCEQNLNHDAMYWYRQDPGQGLRLIYYSQIVNDFQKGDIAEGYSVSREKKESFPLTVTSAQKNPTAFYLCASRLGDNLNTEAFFGQGTRLTVV.

This clone occurred a few times. The CDR3 spells CASSPGPFLAGSGYTF. The CDR3 nucleotides are TGTGCCAGCAGCCCAGGCCCCTTTTTGGCAGGGTCGGGCTACACCTTC. This chain joins TRBV7-2 and TRBJ1-2; a possible D gene is TRBD1 (5 bases). V shed 5 bases and J shed 8 bases, with 24 bases lying between them. From germline, CDR1 is SGHTA and CDR2 FQGNSA. CDR3 length: 16 residues.

The CDR3 loop is CASSSSLVTEAFF. The CDR3 DNA follows: TGTGCCAGCAGCTCCTCCTTGGTCACTGAAGCTTTCTTT. The gene calls are TRBV11-2 and TRBJ1-1; no definite D call. Trimming took off 4 bases at V and 4 bases at J, with 10 bases between the two ends. The germline V gene encodes CDR1 SGHAT and CDR2 FQNNGV. The CDR3 has 13 amino acids.

The rearrangement uses TRBV28 and TRBJ2-1, with D maybe TRBD2 (6 bases). Between the trimmed V and J ends, which lost 4 bases and 9 bases, there was a span of 19 bases. This CDR3 has 15 amino acids. Per the germline V gene, CDR1 is MDHEN and CDR2 is SYDVKM. CDR3 residues: CASSYDGTQFLEQFF. CDR3 DNA: TGTGCCAGCAGTTACGACGGGACTCAATTTCTTGAGCAGTTCTTC.

This clone was observed a handful of times. The chain links TRBV7-9 to TRBJ1-2, with D perhaps matching TRBD1 (6 bases). The germline V and J ends were trimmed by 1 base and 4 bases, with 10 bases remaining between them. The CDR3 is made up of 14 amino acids. CDR1 is SEHNR and CDR2 is FQNEAQ in the germline V gene (reference sequence). The DNA for the CDR3 is TGTGCCAGCAGCTTAGAGCAGGGGCTCTATGGCTACACCTTC. It codes for CASSLEQGLYGYTF.